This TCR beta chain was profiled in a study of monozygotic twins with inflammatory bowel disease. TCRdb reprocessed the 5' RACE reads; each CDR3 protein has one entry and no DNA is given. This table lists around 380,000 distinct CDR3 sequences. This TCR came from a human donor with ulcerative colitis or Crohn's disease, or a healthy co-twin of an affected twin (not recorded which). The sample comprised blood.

CDR3 in amino acids: CASSLPPGEGYTF. This chain connects TRBV12-3 or TRBV12-4 to TRBJ1-2; TCRdb lists TRBD1, though no DNA is available to test this call. The CDR3 runs to 13 residues.